These T cell receptor beta chains were read from a single sample in a study of technical replicates of blood from a handful of donors. Assay: immunoSEQ multiplex PCR; the TCRdb copy retains only in-frame clones and omits some. Found here are 90,000 or so clones, 95% of them singletons; the top ten hold 0.34%. The specimen was T cells isolated from PBMCs. Receptors were obtained from a human donor in good health. CDR3s include the opening cysteine and the closing phenylalanine or tryptophan. Fields, in order: D gene, clone size, CDR3 length, J gene, V gene, CDR3 protein, CDR3 DNA. The D gene is left open where the match is weak. Clone size is not always given. Where it is, it says once, few, many or a class for expanded clones.

d_call: TRBD2
clone_size: -
cdr3_length: 15
j_call: TRBJ2-3
v_call: TRBV6-1
cdr3_aa: CASSDVRELGDTQYF
cdr3_nt: TGTGCCAGCAGTGATGTGCGGGAGTTAGGAGATACGCAGTATTTT

d_call: -
clone_size: -
cdr3_length: 15
j_call: TRBJ2-3
v_call: TRBV6-6
cdr3_aa: CASRSYGLHTDTQYF
cdr3_nt: TGTGCCAGCAGGTCCTATGGACTACACACAGATACGCAGTATTTT

d_call: TRBD1
clone_size: -
cdr3_length: 14
j_call: TRBJ2-7
v_call: TRBV28
cdr3_aa: CASSLSGTGGEQYF
cdr3_nt: TGTGCCAGCAGTTTATCGGGTACAGGGGGCGAGCAGTACTTC

d_call: -
clone_size: -
cdr3_length: 16
j_call: TRBJ2-7
v_call: TRBV5-1
cdr3_aa: CASSWRTRTDSYEQYF
cdr3_nt: TGCGCCAGCAGCTGGAGGACGAGAACAGACTCCTACGAGCAGTACTTC

d_call: TRBD1
clone_size: -
cdr3_length: 16
j_call: TRBJ2-2
v_call: TRBV10-1
cdr3_aa: CASSDPGTGGTGELFF
cdr3_nt: TGCGCCAGCAGTGATCCCGGGACAGGGGGCACCGGGGAGCTGTTTTTT

d_call: TRBD1
clone_size: -
cdr3_length: 15
j_call: TRBJ1-4
v_call: TRBV27
cdr3_aa: CASSSATGTGGQLFF
cdr3_nt: TGTGCCAGCAGTTCCGCGACCGGGACAGGGGGGCAACTGTTTTTT

d_call: -
clone_size: once
cdr3_length: 15
j_call: TRBJ1-1
v_call: TRBV11-2
cdr3_aa: CASRKGTQSITEAFF
cdr3_nt: TGTGCCAGCAGGAAAGGGACTCAGAGTATCACTGAAGCTTTCTTT

d_call: -
clone_size: -
cdr3_length: 17
j_call: TRBJ2-7
v_call: TRBV4-3
cdr3_aa: CASSQGHDDDSSYEQYF
cdr3_nt: TGCGCCAGCAGCCAAGGACATGACGATGATAGCTCCTACGAGCAGTACTTC

d_call: TRBD1
clone_size: -
cdr3_length: 17
j_call: TRBJ1-4
v_call: TRBV2
cdr3_aa: CASSRTGGGGTNEKLFF
cdr3_nt: TGTGCCAGCAGCAGGACAGGTGGAGGGGGCACTAATGAAAAACTGTTTTTT

d_call: TRBD1
clone_size: -
cdr3_length: 15
j_call: TRBJ1-1
v_call: TRBV7-2
cdr3_aa: CASSHRTGIVPEAFF
cdr3_nt: TGTGCCAGCAGCCACCGGACAGGGATCGTGCCTGAAGCTTTCTTT

d_call: -
clone_size: once
cdr3_length: 16
j_call: TRBJ2-3
v_call: TRBV5-1
cdr3_aa: CASSLASGTYTDTQYF
cdr3_nt: TGCGCCAGCAGCTTGGCCTCCGGGACTTACACAGATACGCAGTATTTT

d_call: TRBD1
clone_size: -
cdr3_length: 18
j_call: TRBJ2-1
v_call: TRBV6-1
cdr3_aa: CASSEDNRGFSSYNEQFF
cdr3_nt: TGTGCCAGCAGTGAAGACAACAGGGGGTTTAGCTCCTACAATGAGCAGTTCTTC

d_call: TRBD2
clone_size: -
cdr3_length: 13
j_call: TRBJ2-1
v_call: TRBV7-2
cdr3_aa: CASSRTGGYEQFF
cdr3_nt: TGTGCCAGCAGCCGGACGGGGGGATATGAGCAGTTCTTC

d_call: TRBD2
clone_size: -
cdr3_length: 15
j_call: TRBJ2-1
v_call: TRBV15
cdr3_aa: CATSRERGTGTSKFF
cdr3_nt: TGTGCCACCAGCAGAGAAAGGGGGACCGGGACTAGTAAGTTCTTC

d_call: -
clone_size: -
cdr3_length: 14
j_call: TRBJ2-2
v_call: TRBV19
cdr3_aa: CASGPGDYTGELFF
cdr3_nt: TGTGCCAGTGGACCGGGGGACTACACCGGGGAGCTGTTTTTT

d_call: TRBD1
clone_size: -
cdr3_length: 15
j_call: TRBJ2-3
v_call: TRBV14
cdr3_aa: CASSQGDRSTDTQYF
cdr3_nt: TGTGCCAGCAGCCAAGGGGACAGGAGCACAGATACGCAGTATTTT

d_call: TRBD2
clone_size: -
cdr3_length: 14
j_call: TRBJ2-7
v_call: TRBV7-8
cdr3_aa: CASSAGTSVYEQYF
cdr3_nt: TGTGCCAGCAGCGCCGGGACTAGCGTATACGAGCAGTACTTC

d_call: -
clone_size: -
cdr3_length: 11
j_call: TRBJ2-7
v_call: TRBV20-1
cdr3_aa: CSAIKGGKQYF
cdr3_nt: TGCAGTGCTATTAAGGGGGGGAAGCAGTACTTC

d_call: TRBD2
clone_size: -
cdr3_length: 16
j_call: TRBJ2-1
v_call: TRBV2
cdr3_aa: CASSPWASGKINEQFF
cdr3_nt: TGTGCCAGCAGTCCCTGGGCTAGCGGGAAGATCAATGAGCAGTTCTTC

d_call: -
clone_size: -
cdr3_length: 10
j_call: TRBJ2-7
v_call: TRBV5-6
cdr3_aa: CASSGQEQYF
cdr3_nt: TGTGCCAGCAGCGGACAGGAGCAGTACTTC

d_call: -
clone_size: -
cdr3_length: 12
j_call: TRBJ2-3
v_call: TRBV5-4
cdr3_aa: CASSSSTDTQYF
cdr3_nt: TGTGCCAGCAGCTCTAGCACAGATACGCAGTATTTT

d_call: TRBD1
clone_size: -
cdr3_length: 16
j_call: TRBJ2-7
v_call: TRBV7-2
cdr3_aa: CASSSGTGTGAHEQYF
cdr3_nt: TGTGCCAGCTCGTCCGGAACCGGGACAGGGGCTCACGAGCAGTACTTC

d_call: TRBD2
clone_size: -
cdr3_length: 18
j_call: TRBJ2-1
v_call: TRBV9
cdr3_aa: CASSVGGSGRALGNEQFF
cdr3_nt: TGTGCCAGCAGCGTAGGGGGTAGCGGGAGGGCCCTGGGCAATGAGCAGTTCTTC

d_call: -
clone_size: -
cdr3_length: 14
j_call: TRBJ2-7
v_call: TRBV27
cdr3_aa: CASSLLSKPAEQYF
cdr3_nt: TGTGCCAGCAGTTTATTATCTAAGCCCGCTGAGCAGTACTTC

d_call: -
clone_size: -
cdr3_length: 15
j_call: TRBJ1-1
v_call: TRBV11-2
cdr3_aa: CASSLDHTLNTEAFF
cdr3_nt: TGTGCCAGCAGCTTAGACCACACATTGAACACTGAAGCTTTCTTT

d_call: TRBD1
clone_size: -
cdr3_length: 15
j_call: TRBJ2-7
v_call: TRBV9
cdr3_aa: CASSVGAGTAYEQYF
cdr3_nt: TGTGCCAGCAGCGTAGGGGCCGGGACAGCCTACGAGCAGTACTTC

d_call: -
clone_size: -
cdr3_length: 14
j_call: TRBJ2-7
v_call: TRBV19
cdr3_aa: CASSSTGVSYEQYF
cdr3_nt: TGTGCCAGTAGTTCTACTGGAGTCTCCTACGAGCAGTACTTC

d_call: -
clone_size: -
cdr3_length: 13
j_call: TRBJ2-1
v_call: TRBV11-2
cdr3_aa: CASSFFYGNEQFF
cdr3_nt: TGTGCCAGCAGCTTCTTTTACGGGAATGAGCAGTTCTTC

d_call: -
clone_size: -
cdr3_length: 15
j_call: TRBJ2-1
v_call: TRBV28
cdr3_aa: CASSLMAGSYNEQFF
cdr3_nt: TGTGCCAGCAGTTTAATGGCAGGATCTTACAATGAGCAGTTCTTC

d_call: TRBD2
clone_size: -
cdr3_length: 13
j_call: TRBJ2-7
v_call: TRBV27
cdr3_aa: CASSPSGTDEQYF
cdr3_nt: TGTGCCAGCAGTCCTAGCGGGACCGACGAGCAGTACTTC

d_call: -
clone_size: -
cdr3_length: 12
j_call: TRBJ2-1
v_call: TRBV10-1
cdr3_aa: CATQGKLDEQFF
cdr3_nt: TGCGCCACCCAGGGGAAGTTGGATGAGCAGTTCTTC

d_call: -
clone_size: -
cdr3_length: 13
j_call: TRBJ2-1
v_call: TRBV11-2
cdr3_aa: CASSLGANNEQFF
cdr3_nt: TGTGCCAGCAGCTTGGGGGCGAACAATGAGCAGTTCTTC

d_call: -
clone_size: -
cdr3_length: 15
j_call: TRBJ1-4
v_call: TRBV6-1
cdr3_aa: CASSPRLDQNEKLFF
cdr3_nt: TGTGCCAGCAGTCCCAGACTGGATCAAAATGAAAAACTGTTTTTT

d_call: -
clone_size: -
cdr3_length: 13
j_call: TRBJ1-2
v_call: TRBV4-3
cdr3_aa: CASSQGGVAGYTF
cdr3_nt: TGCGCCAGCAGCCAAGGGGGGGTTGCTGGCTACACCTTC

d_call: -
clone_size: -
cdr3_length: 17
j_call: TRBJ1-2
v_call: TRBV19
cdr3_aa: CASSIAPYGRPSYGYTF
cdr3_nt: TGTGCCAGTAGTATAGCCCCATACGGGAGACCGTCCTATGGCTACACCTTC

d_call: -
clone_size: -
cdr3_length: 14
j_call: TRBJ2-1
v_call: TRBV7-2
cdr3_aa: CASSLPGYGGEQFF
cdr3_nt: TGTGCCAGCAGCTTACCCGGGTATGGAGGTGAGCAGTTCTTC

d_call: -
clone_size: -
cdr3_length: 14
j_call: TRBJ2-1
v_call: TRBV27
cdr3_aa: CASTLANHYNEQFF
cdr3_nt: TGTGCCAGCACCCTAGCGAATCACTACAATGAGCAGTTCTTC

d_call: -
clone_size: -
cdr3_length: 12
j_call: TRBJ2-1
v_call: TRBV29-1
cdr3_aa: CSVEGSRDEQFF
cdr3_nt: TGCAGCGTTGAAGGTTCCAGGGATGAGCAGTTCTTC

d_call: -
clone_size: few
cdr3_length: 15
j_call: TRBJ1-2
v_call: TRBV28
cdr3_aa: CASSGGDGPYSGYTF
cdr3_nt: TGTGCCAGCAGCGGCGGGGACGGGCCTTATAGTGGCTACACCTTC

d_call: TRBD2
clone_size: -
cdr3_length: 16
j_call: TRBJ2-7
v_call: TRBV6-5
cdr3_aa: CASSYSGGATGYEQYF
cdr3_nt: TGTGCCAGCAGTTACTCCGGGGGGGCGACTGGCTACGAGCAGTACTTC

d_call: -
clone_size: -
cdr3_length: 13
j_call: TRBJ1-2
v_call: TRBV19
cdr3_aa: CASSMSSGNGYTF
cdr3_nt: TGTGCCAGTAGTATGTCCTCAGGGAATGGCTACACCTTC

d_call: TRBD2
clone_size: -
cdr3_length: 14
j_call: TRBJ2-7
v_call: TRBV6-1
cdr3_aa: CASIASGFSYEQYF
cdr3_nt: TGTGCCAGCATCGCTAGCGGATTCTCCTACGAGCAGTACTTC

d_call: -
clone_size: -
cdr3_length: 16
j_call: TRBJ1-5
v_call: TRBV4-1
cdr3_aa: CASSHGSGGNNQPQHF
cdr3_nt: TGCGCCAGCAGCCACGGAAGCGGGGGGAACAATCAGCCCCAGCATTTT

d_call: -
clone_size: -
cdr3_length: 14
j_call: TRBJ2-5
v_call: TRBV18
cdr3_aa: CASSIGQSQETQYF
cdr3_nt: TGTGCCAGCTCAATCGGACAGAGCCAAGAGACCCAGTACTTC

d_call: TRBD1
clone_size: -
cdr3_length: 15
j_call: TRBJ1-5
v_call: TRBV19
cdr3_aa: CASSIGTGGLQPQHF
cdr3_nt: TGTGCCAGTAGTATAGGCACAGGGGGCCTTCAGCCCCAGCATTTT

d_call: TRBD2
clone_size: -
cdr3_length: 14
j_call: TRBJ2-3
v_call: TRBV29-1
cdr3_aa: CSVFTSGRTDTQYF
cdr3_nt: TGCAGCGTTTTTACTAGCGGCCGCACAGATACGCAGTATTTT

d_call: -
clone_size: -
cdr3_length: 16
j_call: TRBJ1-1
v_call: TRBV13
cdr3_aa: CASSSQPGGARTEAFF
cdr3_nt: TGTGCCAGCAGCTCCCAACCTGGGGGCGCACGAACTGAAGCTTTCTTT

d_call: -
clone_size: -
cdr3_length: 17
j_call: TRBJ1-1
v_call: TRBV4-3
cdr3_aa: CASSQVIGGELNTEAFF
cdr3_nt: TGCGCCAGCAGCCAAGTAATAGGGGGTGAGTTAAACACTGAAGCTTTCTTT